These 15 T cell receptor beta chains were sequenced from one sample in a study of shared clonotypes between healthy human individuals. TCRdb keeps only in-frame clones here, not all; method: immunoSEQ multiplex PCR. The sample records millions of clones, 80% to 95% being singletons. The specimen was naive CD4+ T cells from PBMCs. Documented subset: CD45RA+ positively selected. The receptors derive from a man between 18 and 35 years old in good health. Some clones in this sample may be carry-over from other donors' samples.

This chain links TRBV7-2 with TRBJ2-3, with 8 bases matching TRBD2. The CDR3 has 16 amino acids. Germline-derived CDR1 and CDR2 are SGHTA and FQGNSA. V lost 5 bases, J lost 0 bases, and 7 bases stayed unmatched. The CDR3 loop reads CASSRVLAASTDTQYF. DNA for the CDR3: TGTGCCAGCAGCCGCGTACTAGCGGCTAGCACAGATACGCAGTATTTT. Combining the CDR3 with reference TRBV7-2 and TRBJ2-3 gives the whole variable domain GAGVSQSPSNKVTEKGKDVELRCDPISGHTALYWYRQSLGQGLEFLIYFQGNSAPDKSGLPSDRFSAERTGGSVSTLTIQRTQQEDSAVYLCASSRVLAASTDTQYFGPGTRLTVL.

The V and J genes are TRBV7-8 and TRBJ2-5, with D perhaps TRBD1 or TRBD2 (6 bases each). The CDR3 is 16 amino acids. CDR1 and CDR2 from the germline V gene are SGHVS and FQNEAQ. Between the trimmed V and J ends, which lost 3 bases and 5 bases, there was a span of 19 bases. CDR3 sequence reads: CASSFLRTRGQETQYF. The CDR3 nucleotides are TGTGCCAGCAGCTTTCTGCGAACCCGGGGGCAGGAGACCCAGTACTTC.

The chain couples TRBV29-1 to TRBJ2-3, with TRBD1 matching 9 bases. Germline V CDR1 and CDR2: SQVTM, ANQGSEA. J was trimmed by 3 bases and V by 3 bases; bases with no gene match: 10. This CDR3 is built from 16 residues. The CDR3 region has the DNA TGCAGCGTTGAGACAGGGGGGTCCTATCCGACAGATACGCAGTATTTT. The encoded protein is CSVETGGSYPTDTQYF.

CDR3 coding DNA: TGCGCCAGCAGCTTGGCCAGGGGTAGGGCCACTAACTATGGCTACACCTTC. Translated, it gives CASSLARGRATNYGYTF. This rearrangement joins TRBV5-1 to TRBJ1-2; the D gene is possibly TRBD1 (6 bases). V was cut by 0 bases and J by 0 bases, with 15 bases left in between. This CDR3 is built from 17 residues. The germline gives CDR1 SGHRS, CDR2 YFSETQ.

V and J are TRBV19 and TRBJ2-3; a weak D match, TRBD1 (6 bases). The V gene's germline CDR1 is LNHDA and CDR2 SQIVND (reference sequence). The CDR3 runs to 16 residues. The V end was cut by 7 bases, the J end by 0 bases, with 17 bases between. CDR3 nucleotide sequence: TGTGCCAGTACCCCAGGGGTTGGACAAAGCACAGATACGCAGTATTTT. This translates into CASTPGVGQSTDTQYF. Combining the CDR3 with reference TRBV19 and TRBJ2-3 gives the whole variable domain DGGITQSPKYLFRKEGQNVTLSCEQNLNHDAMYWYRQDPGQGLRLIYYSQIVNDFQKGDIAEGYSVSREKKESFPLTVTSAQKNPTAFYLCASTPGVGQSTDTQYFGPGTRLTVL.

The V gene is TRBV7-3, the J gene TRBJ2-3, with 8 bases fitting TRBD1. J was trimmed by 0 bases and V by 4 bases; bases with no gene match: 3. CDR3 length: 15 amino acids. CDR1 and CDR2 (germline): SGHTA, FQGTGA. CDR3 region: CASSWQGASTDTQYF. The DNA of the CDR3 is TGTGCCAGCAGCTGGCAGGGGGCTAGCACAGATACGCAGTATTTT.

This clone is a singleton in its sample. CDR3 nucleotides: TGTGCCAGCAGCTTAGTAGGCAGCACCGAGCAGTACTTC. This codes for CASSLVGSTEQYF. This chain joins TRBV7-2 and TRBJ2-7; D remains ambiguous. This CDR3 comprises 13 residues. The germline V and J ends were trimmed by 1 base and 6 bases, with 10 bases remaining between them. The germline V gene has CDR1 SGHTA and CDR2 FQGNSA.

This sequence joins TRBV5-6 and TRBJ1-5, with a weak D call TRBD1 (5 bases). Trimming left V 6 bases short and J 0 bases short, with 16 bases between. There are 16 residues in the CDR3. CDR1 and CDR2 (germline): SGHDT, YYEEEE. CDR3 sequence (DNA): TGTGCCAGCACCCCCACAGGTTACCCTAGCAATCAGCCCCAGCATTTT. Its translation: CASTPTGYPSNQPQHF. The variable domain in full, with the rest retrieved from reference TRBV5-6 and TRBJ1-5, is DAGVTQSPTHLIKTRGQQVTLRCSPKSGHDTVSWYQQALGQGPQFIFQYYEEEERQRGNFPDRFSGHQFPNYSSELNVNALLLGDSALYLCASTPTGYPSNQPQHFGDGTRLSIL.

The chain is built from TRBV18 and TRBJ2-2; no definite D call. The CDR3 extends over 14 amino acids. V lost 3 bases, J lost 2 bases, and 7 bases lay in between. Germline V gene sequence: CDR1 KGHSH, CDR2 LQKENI. CDR3 sequence reads: CASSPAGNTGELFF. The CDR3 nucleotides read TGTGCCAGCTCACCCGCCGGAAACACCGGGGAGCTGTTTTTT. Based on the CDR3 plus reference TRBV18 and TRBJ2-2, the full variable domain is NAGVMQNPRHLVRRRGQEARLRCSPMKGHSHVYWYRQLPEEGLKFMVYLQKENIIDESGMPKERFSAEFPKEGPSILRIQQVVRGDSAAYFCASSPAGNTGELFFGEGSRLTVL.

CDR3 nucleotides: TGTGCCACCAGCAGAGCCGGAGGGCCTGGCAATGAGCAGTTCTTC. Its translation is CATSRAGGPGNEQFF. This chain uses TRBV15 with TRBJ2-1, with a weak D call TRBD2 (6 bases). The V gene lost 1 base and the J gene lost 6 bases, with 13 bases spanning the gap. This CDR3 spans 15 amino acids. The germline V gene encodes CDR1 LNHNV and CDR2 YYDKDF (reference sequence).

The chain recombines TRBV30 with TRBJ2-1; perhaps TRBD1 as D (6 bases). The CDR3 is 11 residues long. V was pared by 1 base and J by 14 bases, with 12 bases between. In germline, CDR1 is GTSNPN, CDR2 SVGIG (reference sequence). CDR3 nucleotide sequence: TGTGCCTGGAGTGGGGGGCCCCGGGAGTTCTTC. Residues: CAWSGGPREFF. Full variable domain (outside the CDR3, taken from reference TRBV30 and TRBJ2-1): SQTIHQWPATLVQPVGSPLSLECTVEGTSNPNLYWYRQAAGRGLQLLFYSVGIGQISSEVPQNLSASRPQDRQFILSSKKLLLSDSGFYLCAWSGGPREFFGPGTRLTVL.

The rearrangement uses TRBV6-6 and TRBJ1-2; unclear D gene. Germline values: CDR1 MNHNY, CDR2 SVGAGI (reference sequence). CDR3 length equals 13 residues. Trimming removed 4 bases from V and 8 bases from J, with 14 bases in between. CDR3 sequence: CASSSSTTSGYTF. The CDR3 nucleotides read TGTGCCAGCAGTTCCAGTACCACAAGCGGCTACACCTTC.

The rearrangement links TRBV20-1 to TRBJ2-3, with a tentative D call TRBD1 (5 bases). The CDR3 is 11 residues long. Germline V gene data show CDR1 as DFQATT and CDR2 as SNEGSKA (reference sequence). Trimming removed 6 bases from V and 9 bases from J, with 13 bases in between. The DNA for the CDR3 is TGCAGTGCCGACACAGGCCCCACGCAGTATTTT. Protein: CSADTGPTQYF.

The rearrangement links TRBV30 to TRBJ2-3, with TRBD1 matching over 7 bases. Germline CDR1 reads GTSNPN; CDR2 reads SVGIG (reference sequence). The CDR3 is 11 residues long. Trimming cost V 0 bases and J 11 bases; bases outside gene matches: 2. The DNA of the CDR3 is TGTGCCTGGAGTGTACAGGGGTTGCAGTATTTT. Translated: CAWSVQGLQYF.

On this clone itself: This same CDR3 is encoded by further DNA sequences in the sample. The chain carries TRBV7-2 and TRBJ2-3; no clear D gene. Per the germline V gene, CDR1 is SGHTA and CDR2 is FQGNSA. V was pared by 3 bases and J by 4 bases, with 8 bases between. The CDR3 spans 13 residues. The CDR3 loop reads CASSFTRADTQYF. The DNA of the CDR3 is TGTGCCAGCAGCTTTACTCGTGCAGATACGCAGTATTTT.